This entry concerns a single T cell receptor beta chain. As originally analysed: Estimation of nucleated cell counts was performed using reference gene primer amplification. Generated by immunoSEQ multiplex PCR, the TCRdb table keeps only in-frame clones and is missing some. The D gene and trimming were derived from the DNA, and the V and J assignments and clone size from that table. The data contain a few hundred thousand clones, about 89% of them singletons. This entry belongs to a study of blood T cell repertoires in COVID-19. V lost 3 bases and J 3 bases, leaving 8 bases between the germline ends. CDR3 length: 13 residues. Germline assignment: CDR1 SGHDN and CDR2 FVKESK. All enrollees were roughly 18 to 95 years old and from 20 to 30 US areas.

The sequence was collected from a man aged 25 to 45 who had recovered from COVID-19. Sample: PBMCs or T cells enriched from blood (not recorded which). The chain is built from TRBV14 and TRBJ1-2; no definite D call. Here the CDR3 reads CASSQRFDYGYTF. As DNA, the CDR3 is TGTGCCAGCAGCCAGCGTTTTGACTATGGCTACACCTTC.